This TCR beta chain was captured in a study of T cell repertoires in cytomegalovirus infection. Background on the study: Indications of both CMV infection and matching HLA type were provided by public TCR beta signatures. Study-level points and caveats: HLA-C-restricted CMV clonotypes gave the most frequent clonotype in two of eight donors.

As concerns this clonotype: Its antigen is currently unknown.

TCRdb passed the reads through MiXCR, listing each CDR3 protein once. The table has roughly 630,000 distinct CDR3 sequences, 20% to 30% seen once; the top ten hold approximately 8%. The sequencing input was CD8+ T cells from PBMCs. The sequence came from a human donor in good health (CMV status not recorded). Some clones in this sample may be carry-over from other donors' samples.

The CDR3 region has the DNA TGTGCCAGCAGGGAGCAGGGGGCCCAAGAGACCCAGTACTTC. Protein product: CASREQGAQETQYF. The genes are TRBV28 and TRBJ2-5, with 8 bases lining up with TRBD1. The CDR3 is 14 residues long. After removal of 6 bases from V and 1 base from J, the junction contained 4 bases not matched to a gene. CDR1 is MDHEN, CDR2 SYDVKM, per germline.